This TCR beta chain was found in a study of graft-versus-host responses after intestinal transplantation. For the study at large: Every recipient underwent anti-thymocyte globulin induction, then tacrolimus and steroids for roughly three years. Study outcomes and limitations: GvH clones surfaced in recipient marrow, some emerging earlier in ileum or blood.

On this clone itself: As yet, its antigen is unknown.

The CDR3 is 14 amino acids. Germline CDR1 reads MDHEN; CDR2 reads SYDVKM. V shed 6 bases and J shed 2 bases, with 12 bases lying between them. TCRdb's table, derived via immunoSEQ multiplex PCR, lists solely in-frame clones and lacks some. The sample lists approximately 81,000 clones, around 90% seen once, with 8% in the top ten. This chain links TRBV28 with TRBJ2-3, with a weak D call TRBD1 (6 bases). The sample in question was unstimulated CD8+ T cells sorted from spleen or lymph node cells, obtained before transplant. The TCR comes from a human donor who was the organ donor for an intestinal transplant. This CDR3 is CASSLGTPTDTQYF. As DNA, the CDR3 is TGTGCCAGCAGCCTAGGGACACCCACAGATACGCAGTATTTT.